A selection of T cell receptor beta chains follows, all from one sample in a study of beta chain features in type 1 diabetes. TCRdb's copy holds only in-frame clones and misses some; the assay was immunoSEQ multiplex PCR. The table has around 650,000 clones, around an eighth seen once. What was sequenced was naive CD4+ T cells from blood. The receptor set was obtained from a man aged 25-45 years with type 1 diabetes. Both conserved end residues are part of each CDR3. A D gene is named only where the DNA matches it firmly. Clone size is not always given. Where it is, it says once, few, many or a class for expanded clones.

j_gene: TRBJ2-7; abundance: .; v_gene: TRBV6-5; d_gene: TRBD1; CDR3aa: CASSSGDRGTKYF; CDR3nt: TGTGCCAGCAGTTCTGGGGACAGGGGAACGAAGTACTTC
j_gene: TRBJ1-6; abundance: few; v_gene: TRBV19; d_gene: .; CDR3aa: CASGQGRGSPLHF; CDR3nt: TGTGCCAGTGGCCAGGGCCGCGGTTCACCCCTCCACTTT
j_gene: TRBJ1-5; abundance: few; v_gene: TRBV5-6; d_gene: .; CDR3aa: CASSLEASNQPQHF; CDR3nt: TGTGCCAGCAGCTTGGAAGCTAGCAATCAGCCCCAGCATTTT
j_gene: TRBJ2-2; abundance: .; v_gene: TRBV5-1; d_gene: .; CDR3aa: CASSLERENTGELFF; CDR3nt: TGCGCCAGCAGCTTGGAGAGGGAGAACACCGGGGAGCTGTTTTTT
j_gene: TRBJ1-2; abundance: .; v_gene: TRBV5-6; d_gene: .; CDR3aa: CASSAGRRPNYGYTF; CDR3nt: TGTGCCAGCAGCGCGGGACGGAGACCTAACTATGGCTACACCTTC
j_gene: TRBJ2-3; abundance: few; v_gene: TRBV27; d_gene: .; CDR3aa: CASSERQALSTDTQYF; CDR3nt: TGTGCCAGCTCGGAGAGACAGGCCCTAAGCACAGATACGCAGTATTTT
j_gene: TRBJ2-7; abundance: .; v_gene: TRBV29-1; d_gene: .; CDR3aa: CSVALSGAYEQYF; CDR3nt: TGCAGCGTTGCACTGTCGGGGGCCTACGAGCAGTACTTC
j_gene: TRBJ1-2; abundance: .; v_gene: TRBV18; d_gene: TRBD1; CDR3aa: CASSLSDRGNYGYTF; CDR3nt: TGTGCCAGCTCACTTTCGGACAGGGGAAACTATGGCTACACCTTC
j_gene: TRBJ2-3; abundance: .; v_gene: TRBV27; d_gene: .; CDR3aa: CASSPQGRGTDTQYF; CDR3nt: TGTGCCAGCAGTCCACAGGGGCGGGGGACAGATACGCAGTATTTT
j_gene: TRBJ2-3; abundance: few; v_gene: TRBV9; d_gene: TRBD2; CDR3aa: CASTHLAGEGTDTQYF; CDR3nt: TGTGCCAGCACCCACCTAGCGGGGGAAGGCACAGATACGCAGTATTTT
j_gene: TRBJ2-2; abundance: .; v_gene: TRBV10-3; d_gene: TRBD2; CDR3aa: CAISESSGGPGELFF; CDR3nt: TGTGCCATCAGTGAATCGAGCGGGGGACCCGGGGAGCTGTTTTTT
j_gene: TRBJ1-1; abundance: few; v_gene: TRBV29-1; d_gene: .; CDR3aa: CSVERVGPQNTEAFF; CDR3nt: TGCAGCGTTGAAAGGGTGGGCCCCCAGAACACTGAAGCTTTCTTT
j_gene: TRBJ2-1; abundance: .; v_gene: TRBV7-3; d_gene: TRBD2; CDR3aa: CASSLTLSTGTSGNNEQFF; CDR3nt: TGTGCCAGCAGCTTAACCTTGTCGACCGGGACTAGCGGGAACAATGAGCAGTTCTTC
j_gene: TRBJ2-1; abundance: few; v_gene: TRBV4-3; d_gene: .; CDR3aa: CASSQEWRSDEQFF; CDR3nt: TGCGCCAGCAGCCAAGAATGGAGGTCCGATGAGCAGTTCTTC
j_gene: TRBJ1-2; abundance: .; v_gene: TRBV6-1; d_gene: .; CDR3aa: CASRTREAYGYTF; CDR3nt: TGTGCCAGCAGAACTCGGGAAGCCTATGGCTACACCTTC
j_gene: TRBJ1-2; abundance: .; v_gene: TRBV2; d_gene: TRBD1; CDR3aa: CASTSTGAYGYTF; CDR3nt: TGTGCCAGCACCTCCACAGGGGCCTATGGCTACACCTTC
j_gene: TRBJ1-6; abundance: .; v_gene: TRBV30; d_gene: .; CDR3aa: CAWSQVEGSPLHF; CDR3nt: TGTGCCTGGTCTCAAGTAGAGGGGTCACCCCTCCACTTT
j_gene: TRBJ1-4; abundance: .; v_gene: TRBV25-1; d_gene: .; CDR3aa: CASSEPGFVNEKLFF; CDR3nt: TGTGCCAGCAGTGAGCCAGGGTTCGTTAATGAAAAACTGTTTTTT
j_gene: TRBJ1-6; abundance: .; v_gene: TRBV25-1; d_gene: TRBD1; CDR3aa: CASSEFGTASKNSPLHF; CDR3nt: TGTGCCAGCAGTGAATTTGGGACAGCAAGTAAGAATTCACCCCTCCACTTT
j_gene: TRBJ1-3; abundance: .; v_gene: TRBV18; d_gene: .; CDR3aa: CASSPAGPTGLSGNTIYF; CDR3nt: TGTGCCAGCTCACCGGCGGGGCCGACTGGGCTCTCTGGAAACACCATATATTTT
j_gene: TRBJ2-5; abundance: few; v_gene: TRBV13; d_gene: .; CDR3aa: CASSLPMGHKTQYF; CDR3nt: TGTGCCAGCAGCTTACCGATGGGACACAAGACCCAGTACTTC
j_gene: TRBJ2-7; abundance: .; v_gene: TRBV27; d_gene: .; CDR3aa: CASSLRRGAYEQYF; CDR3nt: TGTGCCAGCAGTTTGCGAAGGGGGGCCTACGAGCAGTACTTC
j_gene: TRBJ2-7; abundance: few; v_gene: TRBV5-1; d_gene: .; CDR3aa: CASSAQGGVSYEQYF; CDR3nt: TGCGCCAGCAGCGCCCAGGGTGGGGTTAGTTACGAGCAGTACTTC
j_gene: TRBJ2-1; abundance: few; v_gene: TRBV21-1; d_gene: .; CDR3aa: CASSLRAGALNEQFF; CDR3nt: TGTGCCAGCAGCCTCCGAGCGGGGGCCCTCAATGAGCAGTTCTTC
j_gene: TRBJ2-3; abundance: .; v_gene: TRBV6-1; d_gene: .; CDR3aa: CASSENHAISTDTQYF; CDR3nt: TGTGCCAGCAGTGAAAATCATGCGATTAGCACAGATACGCAGTATTTT
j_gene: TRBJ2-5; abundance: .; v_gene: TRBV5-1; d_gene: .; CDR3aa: CASSLARETGRETQYF; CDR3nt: TGCGCCAGCAGCTTGGCCCGGGAGACAGGGAGAGAGACCCAGTACTTC
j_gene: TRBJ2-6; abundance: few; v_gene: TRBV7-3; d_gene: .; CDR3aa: CASRASGVSGANVLTF; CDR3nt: TGTGCCAGCAGGGCCTCGGGGGTCTCTGGGGCCAACGTCCTGACTTTC
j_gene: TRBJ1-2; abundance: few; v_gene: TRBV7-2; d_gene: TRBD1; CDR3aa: CASSPRTGRYTF; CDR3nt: TGTGCCAGCAGCCCTCGGACAGGGCGTTACACCTTC
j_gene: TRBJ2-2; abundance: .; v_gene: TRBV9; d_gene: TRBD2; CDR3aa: CASSYNPTSGGRGTGELFF; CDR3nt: TGTGCCAGCAGCTACAATCCGACTAGCGGGGGGCGAGGCACCGGGGAGCTGTTTTTT
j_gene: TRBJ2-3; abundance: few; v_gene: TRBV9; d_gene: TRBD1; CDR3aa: CASTGRGLSTDTQYF; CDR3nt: TGTGCCAGCACGGGCAGGGGGCTTAGCACAGATACGCAGTATTTT
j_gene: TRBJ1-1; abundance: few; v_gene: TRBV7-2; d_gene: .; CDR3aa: CASSLASQGTTEAFF; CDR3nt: TGTGCCAGCAGCTTAGCTAGTCAGGGAACCACTGAAGCTTTCTTT
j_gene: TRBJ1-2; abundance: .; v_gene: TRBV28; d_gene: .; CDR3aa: CAWAEGSDYGYTF; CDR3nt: TGTGCCTGGGCGGAGGGGTCTGACTATGGCTACACCTTC
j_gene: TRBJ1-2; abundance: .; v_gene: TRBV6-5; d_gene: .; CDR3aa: CASTGQRRNGYTF; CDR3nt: TGTGCCAGCACCGGACAGAGACGGAATGGCTACACCTTC
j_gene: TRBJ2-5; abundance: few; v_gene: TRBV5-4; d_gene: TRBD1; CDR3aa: CASSLDRGKTQYF; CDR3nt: TGTGCCAGCAGCTTGGACAGGGGAAAGACCCAGTACTTC
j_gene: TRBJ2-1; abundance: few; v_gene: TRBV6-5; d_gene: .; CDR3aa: CASSYSRGGHEQFF; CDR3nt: TGTGCCAGCAGTTACTCGAGGGGGGGTCATGAGCAGTTCTTC
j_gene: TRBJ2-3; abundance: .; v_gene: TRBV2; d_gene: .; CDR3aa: CASIPGHPRPDTQYF; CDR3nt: TGTGCCAGCATACCGGGACACCCACGTCCAGATACGCAGTATTTT
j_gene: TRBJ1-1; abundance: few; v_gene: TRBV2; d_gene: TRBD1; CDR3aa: CASSGPGQGRDRPEAFF; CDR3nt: TGTGCCAGCAGTGGACCGGGACAGGGGCGTGATAGACCTGAAGCTTTCTTT
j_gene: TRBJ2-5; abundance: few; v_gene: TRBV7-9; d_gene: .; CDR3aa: CASSLGVWQDSRIQYF; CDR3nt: TGTGCCAGCAGCTTAGGGGTCTGGCAGGACTCAAGGATCCAGTACTTC
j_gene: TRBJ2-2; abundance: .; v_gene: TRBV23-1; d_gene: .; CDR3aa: CASSPRDCYTGELFF; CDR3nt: TGCGCCAGCAGTCCCCGGGACTGTTACACCGGGGAGCTGTTTTTT
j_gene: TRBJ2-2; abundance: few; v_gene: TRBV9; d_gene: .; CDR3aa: CASSGHRDGNTGELFF; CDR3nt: TGTGCCAGCAGCGGACACCGGGACGGGAACACCGGGGAGCTGTTTTTT
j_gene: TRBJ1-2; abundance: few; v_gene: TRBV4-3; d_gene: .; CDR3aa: CASSQDLVGGGYTF; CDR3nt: TGCGCCAGCAGCCAAGACCTAGTCGGCGGCGGCTACACCTTC
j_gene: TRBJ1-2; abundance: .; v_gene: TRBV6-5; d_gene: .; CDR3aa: CASSEEPSPTF; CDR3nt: TGTGCCAGCAGTGAAGAGCCGTCACCCACCTTC
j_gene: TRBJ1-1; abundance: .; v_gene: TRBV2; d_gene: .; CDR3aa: CASSRDTNTEAFF; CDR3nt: TGTGCCAGCAGCCGGGACACGAACACTGAAGCTTTCTTT
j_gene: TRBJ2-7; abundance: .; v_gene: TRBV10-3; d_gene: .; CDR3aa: CAVGGQLFYEQYF; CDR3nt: TGTGCCGTGGGGGGCCAGTTATTCTACGAGCAGTACTTC
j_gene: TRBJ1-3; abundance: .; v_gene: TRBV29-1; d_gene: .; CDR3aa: CSALTSGNTIYF; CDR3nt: TGCAGCGCCCTAACGTCTGGAAACACCATATATTTT
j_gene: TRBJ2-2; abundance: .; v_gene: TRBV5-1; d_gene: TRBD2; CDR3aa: CASRPGGAGGELFF; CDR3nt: TGCGCCAGCAGGCCCGGGGGGGCCGGAGGGGAGCTGTTTTTT
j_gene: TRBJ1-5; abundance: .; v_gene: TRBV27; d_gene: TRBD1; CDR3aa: CASSPGQALEQPQHF; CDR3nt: TGTGCCAGCAGTCCTGGACAGGCCCTCGAACAGCCCCAGCATTTT
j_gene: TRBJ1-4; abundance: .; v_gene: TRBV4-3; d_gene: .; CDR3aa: CASSQDGTKKEKLFF; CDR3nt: TGCGCCAGCAGCCAAGACGGGACCAAGAAAGAAAAACTGTTTTTT
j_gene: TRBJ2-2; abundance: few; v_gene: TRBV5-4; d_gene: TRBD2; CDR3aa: CASSHGGNLDTGELFF; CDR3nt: TGTGCCAGCAGCCACGGGGGGAACTTGGACACCGGGGAGCTGTTTTTT
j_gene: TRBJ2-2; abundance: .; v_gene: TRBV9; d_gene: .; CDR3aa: CASSPRRLTGELFF; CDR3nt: TGTGCCAGCAGCCCCCGTCGGCTCACCGGGGAGCTGTTTTTT
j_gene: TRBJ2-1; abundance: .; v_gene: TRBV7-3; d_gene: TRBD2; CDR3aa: CASSLDSGDLNEQFF; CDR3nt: TGTGCCAGCAGCTTAGATAGCGGGGATCTCAATGAGCAGTTCTTC
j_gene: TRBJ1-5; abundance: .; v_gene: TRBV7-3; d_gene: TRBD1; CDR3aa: CASSLQGAGQPQHF; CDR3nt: TGTGCCAGCAGCTTACAGGGGGCCGGACAGCCCCAGCATTTT
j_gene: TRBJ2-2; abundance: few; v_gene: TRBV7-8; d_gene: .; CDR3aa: CASSLVWLVLGGELFF; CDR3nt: TGTGCCAGCAGCTTAGTTTGGCTAGTCTTAGGCGGGGAGCTGTTTTTT
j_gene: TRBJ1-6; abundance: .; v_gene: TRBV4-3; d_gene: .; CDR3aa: CASSQEDSRGSPLHF; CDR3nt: TGCGCCAGCAGCCAAGAGGACAGTCGTGGTTCACCCCTCCACTTT
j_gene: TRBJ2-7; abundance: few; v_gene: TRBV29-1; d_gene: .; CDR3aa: CSVEDVGGQQYF; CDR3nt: TGCAGCGTTGAAGATGTAGGGGGGCAGCAGTACTTC
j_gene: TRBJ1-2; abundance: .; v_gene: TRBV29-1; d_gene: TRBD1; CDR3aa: CSVETGQRGYTF; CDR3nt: TGCAGCGTTGAAACGGGACAGCGGGGCTACACCTTC
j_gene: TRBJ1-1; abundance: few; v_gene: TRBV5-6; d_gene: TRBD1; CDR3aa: CASSPTGATRHFGNTEAFF; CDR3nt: TGTGCCAGCAGCCCGACAGGGGCGACCCGTCATTTTGGGAACACTGAAGCTTTCTTT
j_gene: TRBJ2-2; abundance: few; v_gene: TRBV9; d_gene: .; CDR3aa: CASSVDRQTGELFF; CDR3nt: TGTGCCAGCAGCGTAGATAGACAGACCGGGGAGCTGTTTTTT
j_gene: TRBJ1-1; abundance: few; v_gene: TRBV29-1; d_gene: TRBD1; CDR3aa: CSVDRGQVNTEAFF; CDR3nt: TGCAGCGTTGACAGGGGGCAAGTGAACACTGAAGCTTTCTTT